The 2 T cell receptor beta chains listed next were all sequenced from one sample in a study of OX40 agonist ivuxolimab in advanced cancers. Library construction relied on the immunoSEQ multiplex PCR assay. The clones in this table, taken by TCRdb from immuneACCESS, are in-frame only. Not every clone is retained; where verified, under half of the shortfall comes from an unresolved V gene, and the cause of the rest is unknown. The sample data list about 99,000 clones, and around 90% of these were observed just once. The biggest ten clones account for 0.31% of the sample. This material consisted of CD4+ or CD8+ T cells sorted from blood, taken in a trial of the OX40 agonist ivuxolimab. The receptors were gathered from an adult with an advanced solid tumor such as melanoma, head and neck, liver or kidney cancer.

The chain recombines TRBV12-1 with TRBJ2-5; TRBD2, the D gene given by the table, was not confirmed from the DNA. TRBV12-1 is a listed pseudogene. CDR3 size: 13 residues. This CDR3 reads CASSLRVWETQYF. CDR3 DNA sequence: TGTGCCAGCAGCTTGAGGGTTTGGGAGACCCAGTACTTC.

Points on this clone: The junction departs from germline at one end; a sequencing error may be responsible. This sequence joins TRBV7-8 and TRBJ2-3; D tentatively reads TRBD1 or TRBD2 (6 bases each). The germline gives CDR1 SGHVS, CDR2 FQNEAQ. The CDR3 loop spans 15 amino acids. The CDR3 reads CASNLRGDGTDTQYF. The CDR3 coding sequence is TGTGCCAGCAACTTAAGGGGGGACGGCACAGATACGCAGTATTTT.